This T cell receptor (beta chain) comes out of a study of cytomegalovirus exposure and HLA in healthy donors (dated by TCRdb to about 2017). For the wider study: An earlier analysis of roughly 630 of the donors reported 250 to 300 Gb of sequence data and 100 million to 140 million unique TCR beta sequences from 150 million to 200 million T cells. Around 330 gigabases of sequencing data and around 80 million unique TCR sequences made up an early release that covered roughly 670 HLA-typed donors. The genetic ancestry cluster associated with self-reported Caucasian donors included 81% of the 398 genotyped donors. The study was designed to test whether signatures of past pathogen exposure could be identified by cataloging public T cell receptors. The T cell repertoires of some 670 subjects were profiled by immunosequencing and related to cytomegalovirus serostatus. Besides the first cohort of around 700 subjects, a separate validation cohort made up of 120 different subjects was used. High-throughput TCR immunosequencing, statistical association of individual TCRs with disease status, and machine learning were combined to predict cytomegalovirus infection status. A later analysis re-analyzed previously published TCR beta repertoires from 650 to 800 donors and added high-resolution HLA genotyping to study TCR occurrence patterns. Rather than drawing on any new phenotypic data, the later analysis identified candidate immune exposures from TCR beta sequences and the way those sequences occurred across donors. An earlier analysis of approximately 500 of the donors applied high-throughput TCR beta sequencing to assess whether each TCR beta V gene segment acted as functional or pseudogenic. Alongside the repertoire data, information on donor age, sex, ethnicity and CMV serostatus was compiled. In a later genetic analysis, genome-wide SNP genotypes for about 55% of the roughly 700 donors were used, and that subset was treated as a discovery cohort. All discovery cohort repertoires had been generated using a single sequencing platform. Class I and class II HLA loci were covered by the typing at four-digit resolution. Typing coverage differed by locus: A, B, C, DRB1 and DQB1 were typed in roughly 620-630 donors, DQA1 in about 500, DPA1 in around 580, and DPB1 in 472. Four to six DR-DQ haplotypes were handled as single units for association and clustering, since linkage in the cohort was strong. Among 398 genotyped donors of the cohort, an average of approximately 220,000 unique TCR beta nucleotide sequences was sequenced per donor, of which approximately 19% were non-productive. Findings and caveats that apply to the study as a whole: The cohort was sequenced for TCR beta chains only, and without alpha or paired-chain data the features that could be detected were limited. According to a later analysis, parvovirus B19, influenza, CMV and Epstein-Barr virus appeared linked to several top co-occurrence clusters. Sequencing depth was assumed to be roughly uniform across donors in the presence/absence analyses, though that assumption may not hold. A further reported finding was that TCR beta sequences accurately predicted the HLA-A and HLA-B alleles for most subjects in the first cohort. A cluster of highly shared sequence variants was judged likely to represent a technical artifact of the sequencing pipeline. In a later genetic analysis, fewer N-insertions in productive TCRs were reported among donors in an Asian-associated ancestry cluster than the 666-donor mean. In vitro tests confirmed that a few of the cytomegalovirus-associated TCR beta chains recognize cytomegalovirus antigens. Because the 87-base-pair reads could not distinguish some IMGT-functional V segments, including TRBV6-2 and TRBV6-3, those segments were excluded. According to a later analysis, TCR association rates differed among HLA loci, with DRB1 alleles showing the most associated TCRs and HLA-C alleles showing the fewest. Because counts were too low, seventeen rarely observed V segments, including chromosome 9 orphons, were left out of the earlier analysis of a few hundred of the donors. The classifier was reported to diagnose cytomegalovirus status with high specificity and sensitivity in both the original cohort and the validation cohort. An earlier analysis of approximately 500 of the donors showed that most TCR beta V segments appeared in productive rearrangements either about 87% or about 30% of the time, which broadly matched IMGT annotations. Correlated functional status among segregating V segments might reflect linkage disequilibrium, but an unknown experimental factor could not be ruled out. The authors suggested that the approach could potentially be generalized to other disease states and immunological phenotypes. In a later analysis, most CMV-associated TCR beta chains were found to appear HLA-restricted, with HLA associations seemingly driven largely by CMV exposure. In a later genetic analysis, a missense DCLRE1C variant was associated with V-gene and J-gene trimming of TCR beta chains, and the association was replicated in an independent cohort. The study gave a list of under 200 TCR beta chains associated with cytomegalovirus. Because HLA typing was unavailable for some donors at each locus, only the typed subset was used in association tests. Specific HLA alleles were associated with 16,951 TCR beta sequences at a false discovery rate of 0.05 in a later analysis. Immune exposure information for the cohort was limited to CMV serostatus. A later analysis found that HLA-associated TCR beta chains were more clonally expanded and had lower generation probabilities than equally common non-associated chains. Most TCR sequences were observed very rarely across donors, whereas some public TCRs were present in many individuals. Assigning TCR associations to individual alleles was difficult when HLA alleles, especially DR and DQ, strongly co-occurred.

The library was generated by the immunoSEQ multiplex PCR assay. A mixture of 60 forward primers for TCR Vbeta segments and 13 reverse primers for TCR Jbeta segments was used in the multiplex PCR. A multiplex PCR assay on genomic DNA amplified the CDR3 region of rearranged TCR beta genes. The amplified TCR beta libraries were sequenced on the Illumina HiSeq System as 87-base-pair reads. The published analysis was carried out like this. A later analysis tallied 70 million to 100 million unique TCR beta chains across the 700 or so repertoires, and 10 million to 11 million of those chains were shared by two or more donors. A nearest-neighbor algorithm error-corrected the raw reads and collapsed the reads into unique sequences, merging closely related sequences to remove PCR and sequencing errors. CDR3 sequences were aligned to IMGT reference sequences to assign V, D and J gene segments. For a sequence to be retained, a match of at least six nucleotides was required to both a V gene segment and a J gene segment. A rearrangement counted as productive if the CDR3 had no stop codons and remained in frame with V and J, and every other rearrangement counted as non-productive. Following IMGT convention, CDR3 was defined as the stretch from the second conserved V-encoded cysteine to the conserved J-encoded phenylalanine. Sequences without an unambiguous match to a single V gene segment were excluded from the earlier analysis of almost 600 of the donors. In an earlier analysis of 587 of the donors, V segments were called functional above 56.7% productive rearrangements and were called segregating when the between-donor standard deviation exceeded 5%. A statistical classification framework was developed to diagnose cytomegalovirus status using the catalog of TCR beta chain sequences. In a later analysis, TCR nucleotide sequences were compared against IMGT/GENE-DB human TR gene sequences so that V and J genes could be assigned. Using the TCRdist pipeline, a later analysis assigned CDR3 sequences along with most-parsimonious VDJ recombination scenarios. A later analysis defined each TCR beta chain by its CDR3 amino acid sequence plus V-gene family, and excluded reads lacking a unique V-gene family. A later analysis removed 592 highly shared, low-generation-probability nucleotide sequences to deal with suspected cross-contamination and a sequencing artifact. In a later analysis, a clonal expansion index was calculated for each public chain from normalized within-repertoire ranks of inferred template counts. Generation probabilities in a later analysis came from a VDJ recombination model fitted to out-of-frame rearrangements, and those results were checked against IGoR. In a later analysis, hypergeometric tests were used to score TCR-TCR, TCR-HLA and TCR-CMV co-occurrence, with a repertoire-size bias correction applied to TCR pairs. False discovery rates were estimated in a later analysis by permuting HLA or CMV assignments 20 times. In a later analysis, co-occurring TCRs were grouped with DBSCAN, and TCRdist sequence similarity was added when clustering was performed within HLA-allele-positive subsets. Repertoires with fewer than 30,000 or more than 120,000 public chains, plus five repertoires with anomalous nucleotide sharing, were excluded from co-occurrence clustering. Entries here come from immuneACCESS through TCRdb and include only in-frame sequences with V and J called. Some clones fail to appear in such tables; in the studies checked, an unresolved V gene covers under half of the shortfall, and the cause of the remainder is unknown. V, J and clone size reflect that table, while D and trimming were determined from the DNA. The sample has some 120,000 clones on record, less than 85% of them singletons. The leading ten clones occupy approximately 10% of the sample.

The cohort comprised several hundred healthy bone marrow donors. All cohort members were sampled while nominally healthy, although unrecorded immune exposures were likely present. The donor tested CMV seropositive and was one of the 289 seropositive cohort members. Every donor gave a peripheral blood sample, and the peripheral blood mononuclear cells from that sample were used for TCR beta sequencing. Genomic DNA extraction from the blood cell samples was performed with the Qiagen DNeasy Blood Extraction Kit. Comments on this clone: The target of this receptor is not known. No per-base quality is available; no much larger clone lies one base away.

Clipping removes 4 bases from V and 9 bases from J, with 7 as the unmatched junction base count. The CDR3 spans 14 residues, from the cysteine through the phenylalanine. The kept DNA is CDR3 alone, 42 bases in frame from the first base. For CDR1 and CDR2, the germline V gene lists SQVTM and ANQGSEA. This clonotype was sampled from a man aged 25 to 40 in good health and CMV-seropositive. The sequenced sample consisted of PBMCs. The V and J segments used are TRBV29-1 and TRBJ1-6; the central 9 bases match TRBD1. The CDR3 protein sequence reads: CSVGTGTGSSPLHF. The DNA reads TGCAGCGTTGGAACCGGGACAGGGAGTTCACCCCTCCACTTT.